Presented here are 18 T cell receptor beta chains from one specimen sequenced in a study of a mutant IDH1 vaccine in newly diagnosed glioma. The time point was: week 5, during vaccination. Mutant IDH1 20-mer peptide, at 300 ug, made up each vaccine dose, with topical imiquimod. These receptors have no identified antigens. This table comes from immunoSEQ multiplex PCR, and its TCRdb copy is limited to in-frame clones, with some not included. The table includes 32,000 or so clones, about nine tenths detected once. The material sequenced was peripheral blood mononuclear cells (PBMCs), taken from a glioma patient whose treatment included an IDH1 peptide vaccine. The receptors stem from a woman aged 40 to 49 with glioma. Some clones in this sample may be carry-over from other donors' samples.

The chain combines TRBV9 with TRBJ1-4; 8 bases are a match to TRBD1. Germline V gene sequence: CDR1 SGDLS, CDR2 YYNGEE. The CDR3 consists of 15 residues. V gave up 3 bases and J gave up 8 bases; unmatched junction bases: 9. CDR3 DNA: TGTGCCAGCAGCGCGGCACGGACAGGGCAGGAAAAACTGTTTTTT. Translation: CASSAARTGQEKLFF.

The J gene is TRBJ2-4, the V gene TRBV28; no firm D call. Trimming removed 7 bases from V and 0 bases from J, with 13 bases in between. The CDR3 sequence is 15 residues long. Germline CDR1 is MDHEN and CDR2 is SYDVKM. CDR3 nucleotides: TGTGCCAGCAACCGGCCCGAGATAGCCAAAAACATTCAGTACTTC. Translation: CASNRPEIAKNIQYF. Full variable domain (rest looked up from reference TRBV28 and TRBJ2-4): DVKVTQSSRYLVKRTGEKVFLECVQDMDHENMFWYRQDPGLGLRLIYFSYDVKMKEKGDIPEGYSVSREKKERFSLILESASTNQTSMYLCASNRPEIAKNIQYFGAGTRLSVL.

This clone has a single count. The chain has TRBV28 and TRBJ1-5, with 7 bases fitting TRBD1. V lost 6 bases and J lost 0; bases outside the gene matches: 8. This CDR3 spans 16 amino acids. Germline V CDR1 and CDR2: MDHEN, SYDVKM. In DNA, the CDR3 is TGTGCCAGCAGCTCACAGGGGTGGTATAGCAATCAGCCCCAGCATTTT. It translates to CASSSQGWYSNQPQHF.

The CDR3 region is CASSSGLDPGELFF. Here the CDR3 DNA reads TGTGCCAGCAGCTCGGGACTGGACCCCGGGGAGCTGTTTTTT. The rearrangement uses TRBV7-9 and TRBJ2-2; possibly TRBD2 for D (6 bases). V was cut by 4 bases and J by 6 bases, with 12 bases left in between. Germline values: CDR1 SEHNR, CDR2 FQNEAQ (reference sequence). This CDR3 is built from 14 residues.

The chain uses TRBV7-3 and TRBJ2-5, with 7 bases aligning to TRBD1. Germline values: CDR1 SGHTA, CDR2 FQGTGA. The CDR3 is made up of 14 amino acids. V was clipped by 5 bases and J by 9 bases; unmatched bases: 12. The CDR3 here is CASSPGGRAGAQYF. The CDR3 region has the DNA TGTGCCAGCAGCCCAGGGGGTCGCGCCGGGGCCCAGTACTTC.

This clone has a single count. The rearrangement links TRBV20-1 to TRBJ1-2, with D maybe TRBD1 (6 bases). Germline CDR1 reads DFQATT; CDR2 reads SNEGSKA (reference sequence). Trimming cost V 5 bases and J 8 bases, with 12 bases left between them. CDR3 length: 11 amino acids. The CDR3 coding sequence is TGCAGTGCTGATCAGGGGTACGGCTACACCTTC. Translating gives CSADQGYGYTF.

This clone appeared a few times. The chain is built from TRBV18 and TRBJ2-3; D is tentatively TRBD1 or TRBD2 (5 bases each). From germline, CDR1 is KGHSH and CDR2 LQKENI. The length of the CDR3 is 15 residues. The V end lost 2 bases, the J end lost 1 base, and 10 bases lay between the germline ends. The CDR3 sequence is CASSPRGPGTDTQYF. DNA of the CDR3: TGTGCCAGCTCACCAAGGGGACCGGGCACAGATACGCAGTATTTT. Drawing the rest from reference TRBV18 and TRBJ2-3, the complete variable domain is NAGVMQNPRHLVRRRGQEARLRCSPMKGHSHVYWYRQLPEEGLKFMVYLQKENIIDESGMPKERFSAEFPKEGPSILRIQQVVRGDSAAYFCASSPRGPGTDTQYFGPGTRLTVL.

This clone was recorded once. The rearrangement links TRBV6-5 to TRBJ2-5, with 15 bases aligning to TRBD2. Matching the DNA end better, TRBJ2-7 makes the J call doubtful. The CDR3 length is 15 residues. Germline CDR1 and CDR2: MNHEY and SVGAGI. CDR3 bases: TGTGCCAGCAGTTACGGGACTAGCGGGGGGTACGAGCAGTACTTC. Encoded protein: CASSYGTSGGYEQYF.

The chain recombines TRBV7-6 with TRBJ2-1; 11 nucleotides match TRBD1. Germline V gives CDR1 SGHVS, CDR2 FNYEAQ. Trimming removed 5 bases from V and 7 bases from J; junction bases left unmatched: 13. The CDR3 contains 17 residues. The CDR3 DNA follows: TGTGCCAGCAGCCTAAGAGATTCCGGGACAGGGGGGAATGAGCAGTTCTTC. It is translated as CASSLRDSGTGGNEQFF.

V is TRBV10-3 and J is TRBJ1-6; D remains ambiguous. The CDR3 runs to 14 residues. Deletions cut 2 bases from V and 7 bases from J, with 9 bases between. Germline values: CDR1 ENHRY, CDR2 SYGVKD. CDR3 protein: CAISELDSNSPLHF. The CDR3 DNA is TGTGCCATCAGTGAGCTGGACTCAAATTCACCCCTCCACTTT.

CDR3: CASSPLTGWELFF. The CDR3, as DNA: TGTGCCAGTAGTCCCCTCACAGGATGGGAGCTGTTTTTT. This chain links TRBV19 with TRBJ2-2; perhaps TRBD1 as D (5 bases). Germline lookup yields CDR1 LNHDA and CDR2 SQIVND (reference sequence). V shed 5 bases and J shed 9 bases, with 13 bases lying between them. The CDR3 has 13 residues.

The V gene is TRBV4-3, the J gene TRBJ2-1; 12 nucleotides align to TRBD2. J lost 6 bases, V lost 1 base, and 4 bases had no gene match. The germline V gene encodes CDR1 LGHNA and CDR2 YSLEER. The CDR3 has 16 residues. CDR3 protein: CASSQGTSGTTNEQFF. CDR3 in DNA: TGCGCCAGCAGCCAAGGGACTAGCGGGACGACCAATGAGCAGTTCTTC.

The chain couples TRBV28 to TRBJ2-7; 8 nucleotides align to TRBD1. Germline V CDR1 and CDR2: MDHEN, SYDVKM. The length of the CDR3 is 14 residues. The ends lost 6 bases at V and 5 bases at J; junction bases unmatched: 9. The CDR3 DNA reads TGTGCCAGCAGGGACGCAGGGGGCCGTAACGAGCAGTACTTC. Translated: CASRDAGGRNEQYF.

DNA of the CDR3: TGTGCCAGTAGTCTGGCGGACAGGGACGCAACTAATGAAAAACTGTTTTTT. Its protein is CASSLADRDATNEKLFF. This chain uses TRBV19 with TRBJ1-4; 8 nucleotides agree with TRBD1. Trimming took 5 bases from V and 0 from J; bases not matched to a gene: 8. Germline V gene data show CDR1 as LNHDA and CDR2 as SQIVND (reference sequence). The CDR3 sequence is 17 residues long.

The CDR3: CASSKGERGGEQYF. As DNA, the CDR3 is TGTGCCAGCAGCAAAGGGGAGCGAGGGGGCGAGCAGTACTTC. The J gene is TRBJ2-7, the V gene TRBV21-1; the table calls TRBD1, which could not be checked here. TRBV21-1 is a pseudogene. CDR3 length: 14 amino acids.

The genes are TRBV18 and TRBJ2-5; 12 bases match TRBD1. Germline CDR1 KGHSH, CDR2 LQKENI. Losses at the gene ends were 5 bases for V and 4 bases for J; bases not matched to a gene: 5. The CDR3 is 15 residues long. CDR3 in amino acids: CASSGDRGRAETQYF. In DNA form, the CDR3 reads TGTGCCAGCTCAGGGGACAGGGGGCGCGCAGAGACCCAGTACTTC.

J is TRBJ2-1 and V is TRBV7-3; no reliable D call. The CDR3 totals 19 residues. Germline assignment: CDR1 SGHTA and CDR2 FQGTGA. V lost 3 bases and J lost 5, with 26 bases in between. DNA of the CDR3: TGTGCCAGCAGCTTGGGGTTTTTGGTTTCTTCTCCTAGGGACAATGAGCAGTTCTTC. This gives the protein CASSLGFLVSSPRDNEQFF.

The chain uses TRBV5-1 and TRBJ2-3, with D tentatively TRBD2 (6 bases). The CDR3 extends over 14 amino acids. Trimming removed 0 bases from V and 6 bases from J, with 11 bases in between. From germline, CDR1 is SGHRS and CDR2 YFSETQ. CDR3 nucleotides: TGCGCCAGCAGCTTGGGCGGGGTAGGCGATACGCAGTATTTT. It codes for CASSLGGVGDTQYF.